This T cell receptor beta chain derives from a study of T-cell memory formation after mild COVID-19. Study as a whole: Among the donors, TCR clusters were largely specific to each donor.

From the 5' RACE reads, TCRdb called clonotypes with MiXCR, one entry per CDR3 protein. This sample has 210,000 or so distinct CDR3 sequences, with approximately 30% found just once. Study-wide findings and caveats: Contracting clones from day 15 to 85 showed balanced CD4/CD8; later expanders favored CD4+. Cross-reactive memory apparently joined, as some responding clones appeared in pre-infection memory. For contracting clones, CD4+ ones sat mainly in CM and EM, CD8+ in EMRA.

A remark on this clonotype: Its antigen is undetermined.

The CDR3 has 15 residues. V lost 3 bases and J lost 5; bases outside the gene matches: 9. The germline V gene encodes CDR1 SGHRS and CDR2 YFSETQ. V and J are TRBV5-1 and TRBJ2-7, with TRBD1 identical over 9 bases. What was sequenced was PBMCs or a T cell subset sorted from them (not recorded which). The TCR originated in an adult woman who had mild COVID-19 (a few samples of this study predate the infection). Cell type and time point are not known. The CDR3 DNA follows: TGCGCCAGCAGCTGGGGGACAGGGAAATTCGACGAGCAGTACTTC. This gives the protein CASSWGTGKFDEQYF.